This T cell receptor (beta chain) was obtained from a study of early T cells in non-severe SARS-CoV-2 infection. Overall study context: Chains from this unsorted whole-blood bulk RNA could not be paired. Whole-study findings and limits: VDJdb matching favored anti-spike CD8 responses, missing private and CD4 specificities.

Individual cDNA molecules received unique molecular identifiers. Using its own MiXCR run on the 5' RACE reads, TCRdb lists one record per CDR3 protein. Here the sample spans tens of thousands of distinct CDR3 sequences, 3.5% to 5.5% being singletons. A remark on this clonotype: As yet, its antigen is unknown.

CDR3 size: 15 residues. CDR1 and CDR2 from the germline V gene are LGHNA and YNFKEQ. V lost 1 base to trimming and J lost 5 bases, with 14 bases between them. The rearrangement joins TRBV4-2 to TRBJ2-5; D is ambiguous. The receptor's source is an adult who was a healthcare worker with PCR-confirmed SARS-CoV-2 infection or an uninfected control (not recorded which). The sequenced material came from whole blood. DNA of the CDR3: TGTGCCAGCAGCCAAGCGGTTAATGTAAGGGAGACCCAGTACTTC. It is translated as CASSQAVNVRETQYF.